A selection of T cell receptor beta chains follows, all from one sample in a study of PD-L1 blockade in urothelial cancer. Profiling relied on immunoSEQ multiplex PCR, and the TCRdb table lists in-frame clones only, not all of them. The data show around 130,000 clones, with less than 85% seen just once and 3.2% held by the top ten. Specimen: PBMCs, collected around atezolizumab (anti-PD-L1) treatment. The receptors originated from a man aged 50-59 years with urothelial cancer. Both conserved end residues are part of each CDR3. D genes are given only for firm matches. A row's size may be missing; if present it is once, few, many or a size class.

V gene	J gene	D gene	clone size	CDR3 DNA	CDR3 protein
TRBV5-4	TRBJ2-3	TRBD2	NA	TGTGCCAGCAGCTCCAACGTACTAGCGGGAGACTGGGTGGGCCCAGATACGCAGTATTTT	CASSSNVLAGDWVGPDTQYF
TRBV15	TRBJ1-2	NA	NA	TGTGCCACCAGCAGAGGGGGAAGCGGGGGCGGACGTGGCTACACCTTC	CATSRGGSGGGRGYTF
TRBV13	TRBJ2-7	TRBD1	NA	TGTGCCAGCAGCTTAGGACAGGGGGTATCCTACGAGCAGTACTTC	CASSLGQGVSYEQYF
TRBV7-9	TRBJ2-7	TRBD2	few	TGTGCCAGCAGCCCTAGGACTAGCGCCGGCTACGAGCAGTACTTC	CASSPRTSAGYEQYF
TRBV28	TRBJ1-2	TRBD1	NA	TGTGCCAGCAGTCCTCAGGGGGCGCTCGGTGGCTACACCTTC	CASSPQGALGGYTF
TRBV5-5	TRBJ2-3	TRBD2	NA	TGTGCCAGCAGCTTGACTAGCGGGAGTTCGGATACGCAGTATTTT	CASSLTSGSSDTQYF
TRBV7-8	TRBJ1-4	NA	NA	TGTGCCAGCAGCGCTCGGGACGGACAGAATGAAAAACTGTTTTTT	CASSARDGQNEKLFF
TRBV27	TRBJ2-7	NA	NA	TGTGCCAGCAGTATGTCTACAGGAAGCGAGCAGTACTTC	CASSMSTGSEQYF
TRBV5-1	TRBJ2-1	TRBD2	NA	TGCGCCAGCGCACCGACTAGCGGGAACTACAATGAGCAGTTCTTC	CASAPTSGNYNEQFF
TRBV5-1	TRBJ2-7	TRBD2	NA	TGCGCCAGCAGCACAGGGACTAGCGGCTACGAGCAGTACTTC	CASSTGTSGYEQYF